This T cell receptor (beta chain) derives from a study of control samples from healthy donors and cancer patients. Generated by immunoSEQ multiplex PCR, the TCRdb table keeps only in-frame clones and is missing some. The data hold more than 70,000 clones, with around nine tenths observed a single time. Material for sequencing was PBMCs. The receptor was isolated from a man aged 55 to 70 with lung cancer.

The CDR3 sequence is CASSLVSGANVLTF. The CDR3 DNA is TGTGCCAGCAGCTTGGTCTCTGGGGCCAACGTCCTGACTTTC. The V call is TRBV7-2, the J call TRBJ2-6; D remains ambiguous. The CDR3 length is 14 residues. Looked up from germline, CDR1 is SGHTA and CDR2 is FQGNSA. Trimming stripped 3 bases from V and 0 bases from J, with 3 bases between.